These 27 T cell receptor beta chains originate from one sample sequenced in a study of cytomegalovirus exposure and HLA in healthy donors. PCR primers comprised 60 Vbeta and 13 Jbeta primers. Method: immunoSEQ multiplex PCR; TCRdb's copy keeps in-frame clones and lacks some. Counted here are 55,000 to 75,000 clones, less than 70% occurring once; the ten biggest clones make up about 3%. Specimen: PBMCs. The source of these receptors is a man in his thirties or forties in good health and CMV-seronegative.

The chain joins TRBV5-4 to TRBJ2-1; no definite D call. V lost 4 bases and J 4 bases, leaving 12 bases between the germline ends. The CDR3 has 14 residues. Germline V gene data show CDR1 as SGHNT and CDR2 as YYREEE (reference sequence). Written as DNA, the CDR3 is TGTGCCAGCAGCCCGATGGGCAGTTACAATGAGCAGTTCTTC. The encoded protein is CASSPMGSYNEQFF.

The V gene is TRBV7-8, the J gene TRBJ2-7; tentative D call: TRBD1 (6 bases). V lost 5 bases to trimming and J lost 0 bases, with 11 bases between them. Germline-derived CDR1 and CDR2 are SGHVS and FQNEAQ. This CDR3 comprises 14 residues. CDR3 protein: CASSPGTISYEQYF. CDR3 DNA: TGTGCCAGCAGCCCAGGGACAATCTCCTACGAGCAGTACTTC.

The CDR3 nucleotides read TGTGCCAGCAGCTTAGGCCTGGGACAGGCTGAAGGGCCCCAGCATTTT. Protein sequence: CASSLGLGQAEGPQHF. The chain is built from TRBV7-6 and TRBJ1-5; 8 positions match TRBD1. The CDR3 sequence is 16 residues long. J was trimmed by 9 bases and V by 1 base; bases with no gene match: 11. Germline lookup yields CDR1 SGHVS and CDR2 FNYEAQ.

The chain joins TRBV2 to TRBJ2-7; TRBD1 agrees at 7 bases. This CDR3 spans 15 amino acids. With V trimmed by 4 bases and J by 7 bases, 13 bases remained unmatched. Germline V gene lookup returns CDR1 SNHLY and CDR2 FYNNEI. The CDR3 here is CASSGETGSTREQYF. The DNA of the CDR3 is TGTGCCAGCAGTGGGGAGACAGGGTCTACTCGGGAGCAGTACTTC.

This clone was counted only a few times. For the CDR3, the DNA is TGTGCCACCCGGGAGCCGGAAGCTTTCTTT. Translating it yields CATREPEAFF. The chain recombines TRBV25-1 with TRBJ1-1; D gene uncertain. The ends were cut back, 10 bases at V and 8 bases at J, with 11 bases in the middle. CDR3 length: 10 residues. Germline V gene lookup returns CDR1 MGHDK and CDR2 SYGVNS.

This CDR3 reads CASSVTSGGSYNEQFF. CDR3 in DNA: TGTGCCAGCAGCGTCACTAGCGGGGGTTCCTACAATGAGCAGTTCTTC. This chain connects TRBV5-4 to TRBJ2-1; 11 bases align to TRBD2. CDR3 length equals 16 residues. V was pared by 4 bases and J by 1 base, with 4 bases of the junction left unmatched. Germline CDR1 SGHNT, CDR2 YYREEE (reference sequence).

This clone was detected a few times. The chain recombines TRBV21-1 with TRBJ1-1. TRBV21-1 is labeled a pseudogene. The CDR3 spans 16 residues. The CDR3 bases are TGTGCCAGCAGCAAAATAAAAGCTCGGGTTCTAACTGAAGCTTTCTTT. It specifies CASSKIKARVLTEAFF.

The genes are TRBV2 and TRBJ2-1; D not certain. CDR1 is SNHLY, CDR2 FYNNEI, per germline. Deletions cut 4 bases from V and 0 bases from J, with 10 bases between. The CDR3 extends over 15 amino acids. CDR3 amino acids: CASSAGSSSYNEQFF. The CDR3 nucleotides are TGTGCCAGCAGTGCTGGCTCTAGCTCCTACAATGAGCAGTTCTTC.

V is TRBV7-7 and J is TRBJ2-2, with a tentative D call TRBD2 (6 bases). The CDR3 spans 13 residues. The germline CDR1 and CDR2 sequences are SSHAT and FNYEAQ (reference sequence). V was cut by 0 bases and J by 9 bases, with 8 bases left in between. The CDR3 nucleotides read TGTGCCAGCAGCTTAGCGGAGGGCCGGGAGCTGTTTTTT. It codes for CASSLAEGRELFF.

The J gene is TRBJ1-1, the V gene TRBV5-3; D is unresolved. TRBV5-3 is marked as an open reading frame, function uncertain. The CDR3 consists of 16 residues. Trimming pared 4 bases from V and 0 bases from J, leaving 16 bases between. In DNA, the CDR3 is TGTGCCAGAAGCCATCCTCGGGGTTCGGTGAACACTGAAGCTTTCTTT. Its translation: CARSHPRGSVNTEAFF.

The V call is TRBV30, the J call TRBJ2-1, with TRBD2 matching 14 bases. Germline V gene sequence: CDR1 GTSNPN, CDR2 SVGIG (reference sequence). The CDR3 extends over 14 amino acids. With 2 bases clipped from V and 10 bases from J, the junction kept 4 bases outside the gene matches. The CDR3 here is CAWSPGLAGEEQFF. In nucleotides, the CDR3 is TGTGCCTGGAGTCCGGGACTAGCGGGGGAGGAGCAGTTCTTC.

The chain couples TRBV4-1 to TRBJ1-5; 7 bases are a match to TRBD1. CDR1 MGHRA and CDR2 YSYEKL come from the germline V gene. J gave up 6 bases and V 5 bases, and 10 bases lay outside the gene matches. The CDR3 has 15 residues. CDR3 amino acids: CASSGGQDGFQPQHF. CDR3 sequence (DNA): TGCGCCAGCAGCGGCGGACAGGATGGGTTTCAGCCCCAGCATTTT.

The rearrangement links TRBV4-1 to TRBJ1-6; 7 bases fit TRBD1. This CDR3 is built from 16 residues. With V trimmed by 5 bases and J by 6 bases, 10 bases remained unmatched. Germline loops: CDR1 MGHRA, CDR2 YSYEKL. In DNA form, the CDR3 reads TGCGCCAGCAGCTCCTGGACAGGAGTTATTAATTCACCCCTCCACTTT. Protein product: CASSSWTGVINSPLHF.

A few counts support this clone. CDR3 nucleotides: TGTGCCAGCAGTGCCGCCGGGACAGGAACCGGGGAGCTGTTTTTT. Its protein is CASSAAGTGTGELFF. The chain has TRBV6-4 and TRBJ2-2; 8 bases map to TRBD1. This CDR3 has 15 residues. Germline assignment: CDR1 MRHNA and CDR2 SNTAGT. With 4 bases clipped from V and 5 bases from J, the junction kept 6 bases outside the gene matches.

The chain links TRBV5-1 to TRBJ2-5; the match to TRBD2 covers 10 bases. From germline, CDR1 is SGHRS and CDR2 YFSETQ. This CDR3 has 15 amino acids. V was clipped by 2 bases and J by 4 bases; unmatched bases: 5. CDR3 nucleotides: TGCGCCAGCAGCTTAAAGCGGGGGGGCCGAGAGACCCAGTACTTC. It specifies CASSLKRGGRETQYF.

The genes are TRBV27 and TRBJ1-2, with a tentative D call TRBD1 (6 bases). The V gene's germline CDR1 is MNHEY and CDR2 SMNVEV (reference sequence). This CDR3 has 13 amino acids. V lost 3 bases to trimming and J lost 2 bases, with 7 bases between them. This CDR3 is CASSFQGNYGYTF. CDR3 DNA sequence: TGTGCCAGCAGTTTTCAGGGGAACTATGGCTACACCTTC.

The chain links TRBV30 to TRBJ1-1, with TRBD1 identical over 7 bases. CDR3 length: 13 residues. Per the germline V gene, CDR1 is GTSNPN and CDR2 is SVGIG (reference sequence). The V segment lost 4 bases and the J segment 5 bases; nucleotides outside the gene matches: 7. CDR3 sequence: CAWNEGAATEAFF. Written as DNA, the CDR3 is TGTGCCTGGAATGAGGGGGCAGCGACTGAAGCTTTCTTT.

The rearrangement links TRBV9 to TRBJ2-1, with D tentatively TRBD1 (5 bases). V gave up 0 bases and J gave up 8 bases, with 12 bases separating them. The CDR3 runs 14 residues. The germline gives CDR1 SGDLS, CDR2 YYNGEE. The CDR3 here is CASSVGPREDEQFF. The CDR3, as DNA: TGTGCCAGCAGCGTAGGACCCAGGGAAGATGAGCAGTTCTTC.

The rearrangement links TRBV4-2 to TRBJ2-5; TRBD2 agrees at 7 bases. The CDR3 contains 13 residues. Germline V CDR1 and CDR2: LGHNA, YNFKEQ. Trimming cost V 7 bases and J 2 bases; bases outside gene matches: 4. CDR3: CASTRGLQETQYF. The CDR3 DNA reads as TGTGCCAGCACCCGGGGACTACAAGAGACCCAGTACTTC.

This clone came up a few times. This chain joins TRBV29-1 and TRBJ1-4; 8 positions match TRBD1. In germline, CDR1 is SQVTM, CDR2 ANQGSEA. This CDR3 has 14 residues. The V gene end was trimmed by 5 bases and the J gene end by 4 bases; junction bases not matched to a gene: 6. This CDR3 reads CSVLRQGSNEKLFF. CDR3 coding DNA: TGCAGCGTTCTTCGACAGGGGAGTAATGAAAAACTGTTTTTT.

The chain has TRBV6-5 and TRBJ1-1, with D unresolved. Trimming pared 6 bases from V and 0 bases from J, leaving 11 bases between. This CDR3 has 14 amino acids. Germline values: CDR1 MNHEY, CDR2 SVGAGI. The CDR3 DNA follows: TGTGCCAGCAGCTGGAGACTCATGAACACTGAAGCTTTCTTT. Protein sequence: CASSWRLMNTEAFF.

The genes are TRBV7-2 and TRBJ1-3; D gene ambiguous. The CDR3 consists of 14 residues. Germline V lookup: CDR1 SGHTA, CDR2 FQGNSA. The V end lost 6 bases, the J end lost 0 bases, and 9 bases lay between the germline ends. CDR3 DNA: TGTGCCAGCAGTTCCAGTAACTCTGGAAACACCATATATTTT. This codes for CASSSSNSGNTIYF.

The gene calls are TRBV5-5 and TRBJ2-3, with 14 bases lining up with TRBD2. CDR1 and CDR2 (germline): SGHKS, YYEKEE (reference sequence). V lost 3 bases and J lost 4; bases outside the gene matches: 4. This CDR3 has 16 residues. CDR3: CASSYGLAGGSDTQYF. The CDR3 region has the DNA TGTGCCAGCAGCTACGGACTAGCGGGGGGTTCAGATACGCAGTATTTT. The complete variable domain, with remaining parts taken from reference TRBV5-5 and TRBJ2-3, reads DAGVTQSPTHLIKTRGQQVTLRCSPISGHKSVSWYQQVLGQGPQFIFQYYEKEERGRGNFPDRFSARQFPNYSSELNVNALLLGDSALYLCASSYGLAGGSDTQYFGPGTRLTVL.

J is TRBJ1-1 and V is TRBV2; D unresolved. Germline V gene data show CDR1 as SNHLY and CDR2 as FYNNEI. The CDR3 length is 13 residues. Trimming cost V 4 bases and J 3 bases, with 9 bases left between them. CDR3 residues: CASSGGADTEAFF. CDR3 coding DNA: TGTGCCAGCAGTGGGGGAGCTGACACTGAAGCTTTCTTT.

The chain is built from TRBV29-1 and TRBJ2-3; 11 bases are a match to TRBD1. With V trimmed by 7 bases and J by 0 bases, 0 bases remained unmatched. The CDR3 spans 13 residues. The germline gives CDR1 SQVTM, CDR2 ANQGSEA. CDR3 amino acids: CSGDRGSTDTQYF. CDR3 nucleotide sequence: TGCAGCGGGGACAGGGGGAGCACAGATACGCAGTATTTT.

The gene calls are TRBV6-5 and TRBJ2-2, with 7 bases lining up with TRBD2. Trimming took 6 bases from V and 7 from J; bases not matched to a gene: 2. The germline CDR1 and CDR2 sequences are MNHEY and SVGAGI. The CDR3 is 12 residues long. CDR3: CASSRTSGELFF. CDR3 DNA sequence: TGTGCCAGCAGCCGGACTAGCGGGGAGCTGTTTTTT.

This clone was recorded a few times. The rearrangement uses TRBV6-6 and TRBJ2-7, with no clear D. Trimming shortened V by 2 bases and J by 0 bases, and 11 bases separated the two germline ends. CDR3 length: 15 residues. Per germline, CDR1 MNHNY and CDR2 SVGAGI (reference sequence). The CDR3 bases are TGTGCCAGCAGTTACCCCCAGGCGAGCTCCTACGAGCAGTACTTC. Translating gives CASSYPQASSYEQYF.